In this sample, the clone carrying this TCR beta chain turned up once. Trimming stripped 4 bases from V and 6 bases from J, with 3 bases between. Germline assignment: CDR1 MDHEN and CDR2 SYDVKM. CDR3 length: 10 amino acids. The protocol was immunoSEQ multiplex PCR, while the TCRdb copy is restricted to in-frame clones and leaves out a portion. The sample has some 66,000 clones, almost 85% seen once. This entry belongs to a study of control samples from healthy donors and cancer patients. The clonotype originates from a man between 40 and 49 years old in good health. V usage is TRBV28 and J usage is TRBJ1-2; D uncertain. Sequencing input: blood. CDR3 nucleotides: TGTGCCAGCAGTTGGGATGGCTACACCTTC. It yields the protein CASSWDGYTF.